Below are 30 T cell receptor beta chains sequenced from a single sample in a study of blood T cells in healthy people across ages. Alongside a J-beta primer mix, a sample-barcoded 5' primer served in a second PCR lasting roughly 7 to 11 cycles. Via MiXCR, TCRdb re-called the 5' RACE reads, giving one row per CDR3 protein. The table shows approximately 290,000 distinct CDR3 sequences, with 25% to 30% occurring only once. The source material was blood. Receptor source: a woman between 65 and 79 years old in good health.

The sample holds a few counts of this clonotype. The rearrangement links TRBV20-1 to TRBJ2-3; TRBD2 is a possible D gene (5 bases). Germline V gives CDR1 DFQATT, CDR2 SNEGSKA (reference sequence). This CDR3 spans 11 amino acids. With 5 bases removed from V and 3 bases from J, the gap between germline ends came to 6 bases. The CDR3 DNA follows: TGCAGTGCTGAGGGTACAGATACGCAGTATTTT. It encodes CSAEGTDTQYF.

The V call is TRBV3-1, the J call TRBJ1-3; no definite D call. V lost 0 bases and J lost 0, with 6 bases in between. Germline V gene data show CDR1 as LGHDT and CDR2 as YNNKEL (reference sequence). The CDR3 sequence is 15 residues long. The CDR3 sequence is CASSQDHSSGNTIYF. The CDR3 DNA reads TGTGCCAGCAGCCAAGACCACAGCTCTGGAAACACCATATATTTT.

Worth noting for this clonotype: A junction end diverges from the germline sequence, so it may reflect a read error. The DNA of the CDR3 is TGTGCCAGCTCTAAAGGTAGCGGGGGAGACTATGGTTACACCTTC. Its translation: CASSKGSGGDYGYTF. The chain has TRBV5-5 and TRBJ1-2; D may be TRBD1 (5 bases). Germline CDR1 and CDR2: SGHKS and YYEKEE (reference sequence). The CDR3 runs to 15 residues.

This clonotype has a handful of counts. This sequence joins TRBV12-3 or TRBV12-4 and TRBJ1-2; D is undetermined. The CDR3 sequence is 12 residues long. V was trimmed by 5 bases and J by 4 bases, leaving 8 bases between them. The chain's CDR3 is CASSTDGYGYTF. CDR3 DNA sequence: TGTGCCAGCAGTACGGACGGCTATGGCTACACCTTC.

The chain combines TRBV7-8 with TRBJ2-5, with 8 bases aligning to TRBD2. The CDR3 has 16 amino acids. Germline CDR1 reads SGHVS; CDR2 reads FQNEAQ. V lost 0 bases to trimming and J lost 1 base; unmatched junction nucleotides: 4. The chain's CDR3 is CASSLAVSGAQETQYF. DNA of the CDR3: TGTGCCAGCAGCTTAGCGGTTAGCGGGGCCCAAGAGACCCAGTACTTC.

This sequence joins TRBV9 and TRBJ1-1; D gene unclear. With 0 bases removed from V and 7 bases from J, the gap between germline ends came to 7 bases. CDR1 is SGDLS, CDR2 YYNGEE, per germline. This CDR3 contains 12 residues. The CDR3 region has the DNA TGTGCCAGCAGCGTAGTTGAGGGTGAAGCTTTCTTT. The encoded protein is CASSVVEGEAFF.

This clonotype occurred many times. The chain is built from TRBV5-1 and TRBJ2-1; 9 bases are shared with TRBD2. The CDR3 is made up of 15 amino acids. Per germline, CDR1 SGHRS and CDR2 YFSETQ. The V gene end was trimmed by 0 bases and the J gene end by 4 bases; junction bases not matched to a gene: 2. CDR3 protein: CASSLVAGEYNEQFF. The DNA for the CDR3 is TGCGCCAGCAGCTTGGTAGCGGGGGAATACAATGAGCAGTTCTTC.

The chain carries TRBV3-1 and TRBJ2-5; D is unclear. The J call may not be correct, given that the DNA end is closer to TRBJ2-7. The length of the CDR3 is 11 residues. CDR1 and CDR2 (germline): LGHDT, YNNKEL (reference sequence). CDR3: CASSQGNEQYF. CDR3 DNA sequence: TGTGCCAGCAGCCAAGGCAACGAGCAGTACTTC.

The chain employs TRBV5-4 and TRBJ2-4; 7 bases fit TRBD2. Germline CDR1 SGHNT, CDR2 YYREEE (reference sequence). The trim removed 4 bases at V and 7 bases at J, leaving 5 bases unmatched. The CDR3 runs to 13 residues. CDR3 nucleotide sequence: TGTGCCAGCAGCATGCTCGGGGGGAACATTCAGTACTTC. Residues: CASSMLGGNIQYF.

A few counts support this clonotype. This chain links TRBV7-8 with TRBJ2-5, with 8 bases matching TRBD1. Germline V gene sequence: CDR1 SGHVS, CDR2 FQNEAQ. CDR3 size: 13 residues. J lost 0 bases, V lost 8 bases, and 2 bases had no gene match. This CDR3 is CASGQGYQETQYF. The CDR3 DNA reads TGTGCCAGCGGACAGGGATACCAAGAGACCCAGTACTTC.

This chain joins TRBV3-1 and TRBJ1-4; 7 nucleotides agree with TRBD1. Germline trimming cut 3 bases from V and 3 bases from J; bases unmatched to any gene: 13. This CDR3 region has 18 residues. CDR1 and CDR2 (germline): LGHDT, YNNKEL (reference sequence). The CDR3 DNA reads TGTGCCAGCAGCCACAACAAGGGGGCTCCGGCCCCTAATGAAAAACTGTTTTTT. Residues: CASSHNKGAPAPNEKLFF.

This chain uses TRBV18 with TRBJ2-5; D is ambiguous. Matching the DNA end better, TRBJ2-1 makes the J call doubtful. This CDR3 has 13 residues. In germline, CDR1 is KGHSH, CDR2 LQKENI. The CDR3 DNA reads TGTGCCAGCTCACCACCTTCCCGGAATGAGCAGTTCTTC. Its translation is CASSPPSRNEQFF.

Here the CDR3 DNA reads TGTGCCAGCTCACCCGGGGGCACCGGGGAGCTGTTTTTT. Translation gives CASSPGGTGELFF. This chain joins TRBV18 and TRBJ2-2; possible D gene TRBD2, 6 bases. The germline V and J ends were trimmed by 3 bases and 4 bases, with 6 bases remaining between them. The CDR3 totals 13 residues. CDR1 KGHSH and CDR2 LQKENI come from the germline V gene. Full variable domain (rest looked up from reference TRBV18 and TRBJ2-2): NAGVMQNPRHLVRRRGQEARLRCSPMKGHSHVYWYRQLPEEGLKFMVYLQKENIIDESGMPKERFSAEFPKEGPSILRIQQVVRGDSAAYFCASSPGGTGELFFGEGSRLTVL.

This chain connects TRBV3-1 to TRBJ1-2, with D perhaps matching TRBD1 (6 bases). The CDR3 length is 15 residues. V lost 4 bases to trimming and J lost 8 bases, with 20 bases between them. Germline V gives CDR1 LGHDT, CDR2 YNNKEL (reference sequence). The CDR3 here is CASSRDRRGYGGYTF. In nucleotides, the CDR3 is TGTGCCAGCAGCCGCGACAGGAGAGGGTATGGGGGCTACACCTTC.

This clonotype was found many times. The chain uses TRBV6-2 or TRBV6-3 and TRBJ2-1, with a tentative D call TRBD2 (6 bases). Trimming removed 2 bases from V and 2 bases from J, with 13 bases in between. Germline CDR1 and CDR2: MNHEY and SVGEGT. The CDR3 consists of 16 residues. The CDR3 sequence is CASSYLSGDPYNEQFF. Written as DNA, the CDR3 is TGTGCCAGCAGTTACCTTTCGGGGGACCCCTACAATGAGCAGTTCTTC.

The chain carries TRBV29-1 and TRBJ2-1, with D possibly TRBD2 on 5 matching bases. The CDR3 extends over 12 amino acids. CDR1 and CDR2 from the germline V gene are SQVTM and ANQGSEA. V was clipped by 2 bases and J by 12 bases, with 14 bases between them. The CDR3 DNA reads TGCAGCGTTGAATGGAGAAGCGGCACGCAGTTCTTC. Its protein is CSVEWRSGTQFF.

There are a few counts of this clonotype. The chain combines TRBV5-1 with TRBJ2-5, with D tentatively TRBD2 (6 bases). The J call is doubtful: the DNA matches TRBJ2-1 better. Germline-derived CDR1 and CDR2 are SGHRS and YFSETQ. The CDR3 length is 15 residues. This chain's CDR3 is CASSVAGVGGNEQFF. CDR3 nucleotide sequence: TGCGCCAGCAGCGTTGCTGGGGTGGGAGGCAACGAGCAGTTCTTC.

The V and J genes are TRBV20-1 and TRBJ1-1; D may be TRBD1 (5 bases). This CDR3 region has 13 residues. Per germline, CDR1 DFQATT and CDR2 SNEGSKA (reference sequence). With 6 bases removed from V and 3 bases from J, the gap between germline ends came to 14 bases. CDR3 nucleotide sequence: TGCAGTGCCATCGACAGCTCATACACTGAAGCTTTCTTT. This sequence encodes CSAIDSSYTEAFF.

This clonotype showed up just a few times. The CDR3 here is CASSSTSGRDVETQYF. CDR3 DNA: TGTGCCAGCAGTTCGACTAGCGGGAGGGATGTGGAGACCCAGTACTTC. The chain employs TRBV12-3 or TRBV12-4 and TRBJ2-5, with 14 positions matching TRBD2. The CDR3 covers 16 residues. With 4 bases clipped from V and 5 bases from J, the junction kept 6 bases outside the gene matches.

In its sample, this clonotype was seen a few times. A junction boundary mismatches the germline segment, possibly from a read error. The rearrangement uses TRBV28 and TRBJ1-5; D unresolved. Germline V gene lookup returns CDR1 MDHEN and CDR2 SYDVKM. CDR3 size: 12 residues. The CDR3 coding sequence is TGTGCGAGCACAGTTATGGGGCAGCCCCAGCATTTT. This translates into CASTVMGQPQHF.

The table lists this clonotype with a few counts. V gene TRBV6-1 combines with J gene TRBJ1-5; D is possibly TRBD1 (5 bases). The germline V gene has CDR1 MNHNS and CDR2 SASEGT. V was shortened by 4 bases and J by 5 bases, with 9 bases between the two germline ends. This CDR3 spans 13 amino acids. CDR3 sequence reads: CASSGGDDQPQHF. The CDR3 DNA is TGTGCCAGCAGTGGAGGGGACGATCAGCCCCAGCATTTT.

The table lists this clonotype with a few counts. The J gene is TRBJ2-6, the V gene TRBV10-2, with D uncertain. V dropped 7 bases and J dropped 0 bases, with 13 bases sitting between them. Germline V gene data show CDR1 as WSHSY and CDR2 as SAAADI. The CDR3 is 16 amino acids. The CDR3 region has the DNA TGCGCCAGCACCGGGCGCATGAGCTCTGGGGCCAACGTCCTGACTTTC. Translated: CASTGRMSSGANVLTF.

The CDR3, as DNA: TGTGCCAGCAGCTTAGTGACCTCTTCGTCCGAGCAGTACTTC. Protein: CASSLVTSSSEQYF. V is TRBV7-2 and J is TRBJ2-7; D uncertain. Germline CDR1 is SGHTA and CDR2 is FQGNSA. This CDR3 is built from 14 residues. The V gene lost 1 base and the J gene lost 6 bases, with 13 bases spanning the gap.

The CDR3 DNA reads TGCGCCAGCAGCGGGACTAGCGAATACACAGATACGCAGTATTTT. It translates to CASSGTSEYTDTQYF. The genes are TRBV5-1 and TRBJ2-3, with 10 bases that match TRBD2. The germline V gene has CDR1 SGHRS and CDR2 YFSETQ. CDR3 size: 15 residues. V shed 4 bases, J shed 2 bases, and the junction held 4 bases outside the gene matches.

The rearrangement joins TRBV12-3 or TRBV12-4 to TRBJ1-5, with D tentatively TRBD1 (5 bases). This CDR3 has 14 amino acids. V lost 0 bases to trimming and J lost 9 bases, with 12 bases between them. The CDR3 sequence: CASSLASGSRPQHF. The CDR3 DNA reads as TGTGCCAGCAGTTTAGCCTCAGGGAGTCGGCCCCAGCATTTT.

CDR3 sequence: CASSSFSVRHSDTQYF. In DNA, the CDR3 is TGTGCCAGCAGTTCTTTTTCCGTCCGGCACTCAGATACGCAGTATTTT. The V call is TRBV28, the J call TRBJ2-3; no reliable D call. This CDR3 has 16 amino acids. The V and J ends lost 4 bases and 4 bases respectively, with 18 bases between them. CDR1 is MDHEN and CDR2 is SYDVKM in the germline V gene.

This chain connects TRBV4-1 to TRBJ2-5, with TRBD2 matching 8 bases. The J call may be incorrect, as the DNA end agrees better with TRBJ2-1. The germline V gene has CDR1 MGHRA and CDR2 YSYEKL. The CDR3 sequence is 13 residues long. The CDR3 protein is CASSRWTSREQFF. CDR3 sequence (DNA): TGCGCCAGCAGCCGGTGGACTAGCCGAGAGCAGTTCTTC.

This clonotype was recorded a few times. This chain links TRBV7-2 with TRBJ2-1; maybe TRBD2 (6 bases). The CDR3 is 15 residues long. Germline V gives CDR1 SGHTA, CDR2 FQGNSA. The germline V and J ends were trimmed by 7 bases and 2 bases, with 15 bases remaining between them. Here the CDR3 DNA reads TGTGCCAGCACCTGGGACTTCAGCGCCTACAATGAGCAGTTCTTC. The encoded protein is CASTWDFSAYNEQFF.

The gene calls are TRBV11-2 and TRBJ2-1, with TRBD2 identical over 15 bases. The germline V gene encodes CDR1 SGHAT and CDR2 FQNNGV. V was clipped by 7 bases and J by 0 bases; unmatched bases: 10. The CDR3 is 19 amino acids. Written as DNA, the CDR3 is TGTGCCAGCAACTCGGGACTAGCGGGAGGCTTCCGCTCCTACAATGAGCAGTTCTTC. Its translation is CASNSGLAGGFRSYNEQFF.

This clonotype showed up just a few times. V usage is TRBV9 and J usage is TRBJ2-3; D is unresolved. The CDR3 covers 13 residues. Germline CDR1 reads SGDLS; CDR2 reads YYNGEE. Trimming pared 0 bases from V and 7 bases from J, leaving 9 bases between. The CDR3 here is CASSVAEENTQYF. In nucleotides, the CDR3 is TGTGCCAGCAGCGTAGCTGAAGAAAATACGCAGTATTTT. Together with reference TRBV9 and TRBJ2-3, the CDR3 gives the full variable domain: DSGVTQTPKHLITATGQRVTLRCSPRSGDLSVYWYQQSLDQGLQFLIQYYNGEERAKGNILERFSAQQFPDLHSELNLSSLELGDSALYFCASSVAEENTQYFGPGTRLTVL.